The source of this T cell receptor (beta chain) is a study of T-cell memory formation after mild COVID-19. TCRdb independently ran MiXCR on the 5' RACE reads; one entry per CDR3 protein. The sample has fewer than 450,000 distinct CDR3 sequences, approximately 21% seen once. CDR1 SGHDT and CDR2 YYEEEE come from the germline V gene. Trimming stripped 4 bases from V and 0 bases from J, with 14 bases between. The CDR3 runs 15 residues. About this clonotype: It is likely a read error, because the conserved phenylalanine at the end of the CDR3 is missing.

This sequence was found in an adult woman who had mild COVID-19 (a few samples of this study predate the infection). Cell type and time point are not known. The rearrangement uses TRBV5-6 and TRBJ2-7, with a weak D call TRBD1 (6 bases). Sequencing was done on a sample of PBMCs or a T cell subset sorted from them (not recorded which). CDR3 in amino acids: CASSGGQLSSYEQYL. DNA of the CDR3: TGTGCCAGCAGCGGAGGACAGCTCAGCTCCTACGAGCAGTACTTA.